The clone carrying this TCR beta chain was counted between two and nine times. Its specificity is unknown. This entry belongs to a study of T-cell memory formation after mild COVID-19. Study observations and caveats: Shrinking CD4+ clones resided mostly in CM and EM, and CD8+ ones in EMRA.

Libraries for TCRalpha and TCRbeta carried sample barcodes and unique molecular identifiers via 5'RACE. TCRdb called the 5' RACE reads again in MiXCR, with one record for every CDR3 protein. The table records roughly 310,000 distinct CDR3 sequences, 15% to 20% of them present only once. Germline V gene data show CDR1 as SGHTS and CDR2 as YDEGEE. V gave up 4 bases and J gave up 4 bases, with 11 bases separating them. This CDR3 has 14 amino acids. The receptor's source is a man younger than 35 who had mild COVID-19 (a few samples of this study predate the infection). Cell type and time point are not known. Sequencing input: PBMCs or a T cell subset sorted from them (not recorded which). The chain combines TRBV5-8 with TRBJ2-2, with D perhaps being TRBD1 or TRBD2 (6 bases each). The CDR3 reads CASSRGLGTGELFF. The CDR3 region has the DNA TGTGCCAGCAGCCGGGGGCTGGGCACCGGGGAGCTGTTTTTT. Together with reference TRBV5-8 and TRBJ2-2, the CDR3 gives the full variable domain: EAGVTQSPTHLIKTRGQQATLRCSPISGHTSVYWYQQALGLGLQFLLWYDEGEERNRGNFPPRFSGRQFPNYSSELNVNALELEDSALYLCASSRGLGTGELFFGEGSRLTVL.